Shown below are 17 T cell receptor beta chains from a single sample sequenced in a study of blood T cell repertoires in COVID-19. Some clones are missing from TCRdb's copy, which holds only in-frame ones; the method was immunoSEQ multiplex PCR. Of about 140,000 clones listed, over 65% are singletons. The source material was peripheral blood. These receptors were collected from a man aged 50 or older with acute or convalescent COVID-19.

The sample holds a few counts of this clone. The CDR3 coding sequence is TGCAGTGCTAGTTTGGTAGGACAGGGGGGGGAGACCCAGTACTTC. Protein: CSASLVGQGGETQYF. The chain has TRBV20-1 and TRBJ2-5, with 10 bases lining up with TRBD1. In germline, CDR1 is DFQATT, CDR2 SNEGSKA (reference sequence). Germline trimming cut 3 bases from V and 5 bases from J; bases unmatched to any gene: 9. This CDR3 comprises 15 residues.

The chain uses TRBV30 and TRBJ1-1; no reliable D call. Germline V gene data show CDR1 as GTSNPN and CDR2 as SVGIG (reference sequence). This CDR3 comprises 13 residues. V lost 5 bases and J lost 1, with 11 bases in between. The CDR3 protein is CAWAYARNTEAFF. DNA of the CDR3: TGTGCCTGGGCCTACGCAAGGAACACTGAAGCTTTCTTT. Full variable domain (missing parts from reference TRBV30 and TRBJ1-1): SQTIHQWPATLVQPVGSPLSLECTVEGTSNPNLYWYRQAAGRGLQLLFYSVGIGQISSEVPQNLSASRPQDRQFILSSKKLLLSDSGFYLCAWAYARNTEAFFGQGTRLTVV.

The chain carries TRBV10-3 and TRBJ2-3; TRBD2 matches 9 bases. The germline gives CDR1 ENHRY, CDR2 SYGVKD. V trimming: 5 bases; J trimming: 1 base; junction bases outside the gene matches: 1. The CDR3 spans 14 residues. DNA of the CDR3: TGTGCCATCAGTCGGACTAGCGGCACAGATACGCAGTATTTT. Translation: CAISRTSGTDTQYF.

The chain links TRBV7-9 to TRBJ2-7; D unresolved. Germline V CDR1 and CDR2: SEHNR, FQNEAQ (reference sequence). V dropped 3 bases and J dropped 2 bases, with 8 bases sitting between them. The CDR3 runs 13 residues. CDR3: CASSFYRTYEQYF. CDR3 DNA sequence: TGTGCCAGCAGCTTTTACAGAACCTACGAGCAGTACTTC.

The J gene is TRBJ2-3, the V gene TRBV7-2, with TRBD1 matching 10 bases. The CDR3 totals 15 residues. Germline CDR1 is SGHTA and CDR2 is FQGNSA. J lost 4 bases, V lost 5 bases, and 6 bases had no gene match. CDR3: CASSPDRGRADTQYF. The CDR3 nucleotides read TGTGCCAGCAGCCCCGACAGGGGGCGGGCAGATACGCAGTATTTT.

This clone was seen only a few times. CDR3 sequence: CSAEQGVAEAFF. The DNA of the CDR3 is TGCAGCGCCGAACAGGGAGTGGCTGAAGCTTTCTTT. V usage is TRBV29-1 and J usage is TRBJ1-1, with D possibly matching TRBD1 (6 bases). V was cut by 7 bases and J by 6 bases, with 15 bases left in between. Germline V gene data show CDR1 as SQVTM and CDR2 as ANQGSEA. The CDR3 covers 12 residues.

The genes are TRBV3-1 (or the pseudogene TRBV3-2) and TRBJ1-1; no definite D call. Germline loops: CDR1 LGHDT, CDR2 YNNKEL (reference sequence). CDR3 length equals 15 residues. V lost 7 bases and J 0 bases, leaving 15 bases between the germline ends. CDR3 in DNA: TGTGCCAGCACCCTAACGCGTTTCATGAACACTGAAGCTTTCTTT. Its protein product is CASTLTRFMNTEAFF.

V gene TRBV19 combines with J gene TRBJ2-3; 13 bases fit TRBD2. The CDR3 runs to 16 residues. Germline lookup yields CDR1 LNHDA and CDR2 SQIVND (reference sequence). V lost 6 bases, J lost 1 base, and 4 bases stayed unmatched. In DNA, the CDR3 is TGTGCCAGTAGGACTAGCGGGGGGCTTGGCACAGATACGCAGTATTTT. Translating it yields CASRTSGGLGTDTQYF.

The chain couples TRBV19 to TRBJ2-2, with a possible D match to TRBD2 (5 bases). This CDR3 is built from 16 residues. Trimming shortened V by 6 bases and J by 3 bases, and 17 bases separated the two germline ends. Germline loops: CDR1 LNHDA, CDR2 SQIVND (reference sequence). CDR3 DNA: TGTGCCAGTAGCCATCTGTATCTCGGGGACACCGGGGAGCTGTTTTTT. Amino acids: CASSHLYLGDTGELFF.

This clone was seen a few times. V is TRBV3-1 (or the pseudogene TRBV3-2) and J is TRBJ1-1; weak D call: TRBD1 (6 bases). Germline lookup yields CDR1 LGHDT and CDR2 YNNKEL (reference sequence). Trimming cost V 4 bases and J 4 bases, with 19 bases left between them. The CDR3 runs 16 residues. CDR3 in amino acids: CASSPKSGGALTEAFF. As DNA, the CDR3 is TGTGCCAGCAGCCCAAAAAGTGGGGGCGCCCTCACTGAAGCTTTCTTT.

The V and J genes are TRBV6-5 and TRBJ2-1, with D maybe TRBD1 (6 bases). Per the germline V gene, CDR1 is MNHEY and CDR2 is SVGAGI. CDR3 length: 12 residues. V gave up 5 bases and J gave up 8 bases, with 10 bases separating them. CDR3 sequence reads: CASSPQGDEQFF. The CDR3 nucleotides are TGTGCCAGCAGTCCACAGGGCGATGAGCAGTTCTTC.

V gene TRBV24-1 combines with J gene TRBJ1-2, with D uncertain. V was shortened by 4 bases and J by 7 bases, with 12 bases between the two germline ends. The length of the CDR3 is 13 residues. The germline V gene has CDR1 KGHDR and CDR2 SFDVKD. Here the CDR3 DNA reads TGTGCCACCAGTGAATCCTCCAGGTCTGGCTACACCTTC. Protein sequence: CATSESSRSGYTF.

The chain uses TRBV6-5 and TRBJ2-3, with D perhaps TRBD1 (6 bases). This CDR3 comprises 14 residues. In germline, CDR1 is MNHEY, CDR2 SVGAGI. Trimming cost V 7 bases and J 0 bases, with 11 bases left between them. CDR3 nucleotides: TGTGCCAGCAATCGGGACACCAGCACAGATACGCAGTATTTT. This sequence encodes CASNRDTSTDTQYF.

The rearrangement joins TRBV4-1 to TRBJ1-4, with D perhaps matching TRBD1 (5 bases). Germline V gene sequence: CDR1 MGHRA, CDR2 YSYEKL. The CDR3 totals 15 residues. V lost 6 bases, J lost 7 bases, and 18 bases lay in between. CDR3 in amino acids: CASRHFGRRGEKLFF. DNA for the CDR3: TGCGCCAGCAGGCACTTCGGACGGAGGGGTGAAAAACTGTTTTTT.

The chain couples TRBV19 to TRBJ2-1; no definite D call. Per the germline V gene, CDR1 is LNHDA and CDR2 is SQIVND (reference sequence). This CDR3 spans 13 amino acids. V was cut by 5 bases and J by 5 bases, with 10 bases left in between. The CDR3 reads CASSPSLDNEQFF. In DNA, the CDR3 is TGTGCCAGTAGTCCTTCCCTAGACAATGAGCAGTTCTTC.

This clone was found once. The V call is TRBV10-3, the J call TRBJ1-1; TRBD1 agrees at 7 bases. Trimming took 5 bases from V and 1 from J; bases not matched to a gene: 13. This CDR3 is 17 amino acids long. Per the germline V gene, CDR1 is ENHRY and CDR2 is SYGVKD. The DNA for the CDR3 is TGTGCCATCAGTCCAAGAACGGGGACAGACAAGAACACTGAAGCTTTCTTT. This gives the protein CAISPRTGTDKNTEAFF.

The chain has TRBV28 and TRBJ1-2; D unresolved. The length of the CDR3 is 14 residues. Germline lookup yields CDR1 MDHEN and CDR2 SYDVKM. Trimming cost V 6 bases and J 8 bases, with 19 bases left between them. CDR3: CASSPGSGRYGYTF. The CDR3 DNA reads TGTGCCAGCAGCCCCGGCAGCGGTCGATACGGCTACACCTTC.